This T cell receptor (beta chain) stems from a study of chemoradiotherapy in HPV16-positive cancers. Some clones are missing from TCRdb's copy, which holds only in-frame ones; the method was immunoSEQ multiplex PCR. The sample records about 9,000 clones, around 90% being singletons. This clone was counted a few times. Per the germline V gene, CDR1 is MNHEY and CDR2 is SMNVEV (reference sequence). Trimming cost V 3 bases and J 7 bases, with 10 bases left between them. There are 13 residues in the CDR3. The sample was blood, taken from a patient who underwent chemoradiotherapy. This TCR was sampled from a human donor with HPV-associated anogenital cancer. The V gene is TRBV27, the J gene TRBJ1-3, with D perhaps TRBD1 (5 bases). CDR3 nucleotide sequence: TGTGCCAGCAGTTTTAGGGAGGGGAACACCATATATTTT. This translates into CASSFREGNTIYF.